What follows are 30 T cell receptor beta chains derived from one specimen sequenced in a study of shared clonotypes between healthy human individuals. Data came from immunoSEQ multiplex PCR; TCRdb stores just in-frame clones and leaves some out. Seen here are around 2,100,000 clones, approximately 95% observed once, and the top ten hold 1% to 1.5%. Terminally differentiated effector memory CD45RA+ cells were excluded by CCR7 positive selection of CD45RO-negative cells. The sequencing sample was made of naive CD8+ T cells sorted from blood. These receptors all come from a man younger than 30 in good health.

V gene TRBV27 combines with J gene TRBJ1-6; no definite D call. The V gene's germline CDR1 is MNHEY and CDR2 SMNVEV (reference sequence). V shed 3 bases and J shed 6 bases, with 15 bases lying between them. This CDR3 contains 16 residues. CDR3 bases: TGTGCCAGCAGTTTGGGAAGATGGGGTGGTAATTCACCCCTCCACTTT. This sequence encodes CASSLGRWGGNSPLHF.

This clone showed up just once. The CDR3 DNA follows: TGTGCCAGCAGCCACGGGGAGAACTACGAGCAGTACTTC. This translates into CASSHGENYEQYF. The rearrangement links TRBV4-2 to TRBJ2-7, with D possibly being TRBD2 (5 bases). The germline V and J ends were trimmed by 3 bases and 3 bases, with 9 bases remaining between them. Looked up from germline, CDR1 is LGHNA and CDR2 is YNFKEQ. This CDR3 has 13 residues.

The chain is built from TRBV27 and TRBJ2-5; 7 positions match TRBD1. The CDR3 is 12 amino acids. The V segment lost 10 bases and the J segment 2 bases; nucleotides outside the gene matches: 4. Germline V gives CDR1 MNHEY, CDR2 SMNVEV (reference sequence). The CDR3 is CATGTEQETQYF. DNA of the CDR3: TGTGCCACCGGGACAGAGCAAGAGACCCAGTACTTC.

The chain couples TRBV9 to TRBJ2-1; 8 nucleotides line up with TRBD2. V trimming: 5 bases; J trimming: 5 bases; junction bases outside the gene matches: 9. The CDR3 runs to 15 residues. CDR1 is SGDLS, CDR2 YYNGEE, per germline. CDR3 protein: CASSWTGSGNNEQFF. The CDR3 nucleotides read TGTGCCAGCAGTTGGACCGGTAGCGGGAACAATGAGCAGTTCTTC.

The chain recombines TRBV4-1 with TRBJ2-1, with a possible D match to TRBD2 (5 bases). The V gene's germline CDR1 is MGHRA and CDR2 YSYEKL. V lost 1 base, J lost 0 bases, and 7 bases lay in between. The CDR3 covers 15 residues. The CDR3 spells CASSQAAASYNEQFF. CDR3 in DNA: TGCGCCAGCAGCCAAGCAGCGGCCTCCTACAATGAGCAGTTCTTC.

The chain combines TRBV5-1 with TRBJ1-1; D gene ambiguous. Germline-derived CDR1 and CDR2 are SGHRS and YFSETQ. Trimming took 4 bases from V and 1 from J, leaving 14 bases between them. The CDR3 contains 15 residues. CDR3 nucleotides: TGCGCCAGCAGCCGGCTAGCCCGAGAGAACACTGAAGCTTTCTTT. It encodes CASSRLARENTEAFF.

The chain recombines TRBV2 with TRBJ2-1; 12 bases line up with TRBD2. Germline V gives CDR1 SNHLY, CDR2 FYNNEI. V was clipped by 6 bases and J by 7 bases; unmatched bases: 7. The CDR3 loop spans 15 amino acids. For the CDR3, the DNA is TGTGCCAGCAGGCCTCTAGCGGGAGGGCCGAATGAGCAGTTCTTC. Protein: CASRPLAGGPNEQFF.

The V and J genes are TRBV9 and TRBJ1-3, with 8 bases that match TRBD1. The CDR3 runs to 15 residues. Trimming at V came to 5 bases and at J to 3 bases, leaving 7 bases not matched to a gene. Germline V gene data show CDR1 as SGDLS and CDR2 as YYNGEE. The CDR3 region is CASSDQGAGGNTIYF. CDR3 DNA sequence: TGTGCCAGCAGTGACCAGGGGGCTGGTGGAAACACCATATATTTT.

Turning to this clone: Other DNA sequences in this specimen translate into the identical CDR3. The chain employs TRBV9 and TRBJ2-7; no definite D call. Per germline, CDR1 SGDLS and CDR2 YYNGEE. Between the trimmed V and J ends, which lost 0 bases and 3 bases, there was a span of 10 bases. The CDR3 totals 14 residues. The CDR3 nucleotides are TGTGCCAGCAGCGTAGGTACATCAGGCTACGAGCAGTACTTC. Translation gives CASSVGTSGYEQYF.

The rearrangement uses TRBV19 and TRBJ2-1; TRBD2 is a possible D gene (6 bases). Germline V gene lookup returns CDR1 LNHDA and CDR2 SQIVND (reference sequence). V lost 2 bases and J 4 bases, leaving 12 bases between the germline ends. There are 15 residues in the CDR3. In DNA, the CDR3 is TGTGCCAGTAGTATACTCAGCGGGCCTTACAATGAGCAGTTCTTC. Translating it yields CASSILSGPYNEQFF.

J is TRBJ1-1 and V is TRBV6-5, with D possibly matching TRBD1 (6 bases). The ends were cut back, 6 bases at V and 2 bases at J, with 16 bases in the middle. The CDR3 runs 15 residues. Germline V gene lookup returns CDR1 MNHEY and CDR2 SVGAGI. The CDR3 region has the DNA TGTGCCAGCAGCTCGCAGGGGCTTTTTAACACTGAAGCTTTCTTT. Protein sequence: CASSSQGLFNTEAFF.

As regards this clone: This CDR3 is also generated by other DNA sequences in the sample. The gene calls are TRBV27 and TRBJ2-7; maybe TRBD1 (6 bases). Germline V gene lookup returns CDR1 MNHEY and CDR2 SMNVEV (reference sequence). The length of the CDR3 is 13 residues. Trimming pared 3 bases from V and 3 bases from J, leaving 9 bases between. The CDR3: CASSFGQYYEQYF. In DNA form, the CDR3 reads TGTGCCAGCAGTTTCGGACAGTACTACGAGCAGTACTTC.

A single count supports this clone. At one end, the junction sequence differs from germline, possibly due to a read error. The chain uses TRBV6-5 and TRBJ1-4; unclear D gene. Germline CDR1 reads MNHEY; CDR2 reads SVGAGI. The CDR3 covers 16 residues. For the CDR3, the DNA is TGTGCCAGCAGTTACTCTCCTTTTCGAACTAATAAAAAACTGTTTTTT. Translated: CASSYSPFRTNKKLFF.

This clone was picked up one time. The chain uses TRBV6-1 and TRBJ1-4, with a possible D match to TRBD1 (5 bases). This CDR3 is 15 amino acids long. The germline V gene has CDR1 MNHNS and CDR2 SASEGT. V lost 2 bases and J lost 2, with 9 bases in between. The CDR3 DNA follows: TGTGCCAGCAGTGAAACCGGGACCACTAATGAAAAACTGTTTTTT. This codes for CASSETGTTNEKLFF.

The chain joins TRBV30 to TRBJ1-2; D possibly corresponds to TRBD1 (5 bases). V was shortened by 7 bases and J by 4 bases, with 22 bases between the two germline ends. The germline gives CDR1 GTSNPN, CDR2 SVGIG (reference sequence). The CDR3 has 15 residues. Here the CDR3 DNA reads TGTGCCTTGGCGGGGACCCGCACAAGCATCTATGGCTACACCTTC. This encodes CALAGTRTSIYGYTF.

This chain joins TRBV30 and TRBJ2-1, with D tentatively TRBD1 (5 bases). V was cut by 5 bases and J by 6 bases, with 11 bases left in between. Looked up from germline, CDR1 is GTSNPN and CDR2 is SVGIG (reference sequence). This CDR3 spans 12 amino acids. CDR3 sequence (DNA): TGTGCCTGGGGCAGGGTCGGCAATGAGCAGTTCTTC. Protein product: CAWGRVGNEQFF.

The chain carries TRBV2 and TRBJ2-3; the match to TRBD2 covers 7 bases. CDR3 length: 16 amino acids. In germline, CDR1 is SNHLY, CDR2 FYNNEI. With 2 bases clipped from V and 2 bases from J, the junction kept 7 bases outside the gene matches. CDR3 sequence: CASSERDGRLTDTQYF. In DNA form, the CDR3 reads TGTGCCAGCAGTGAAAGGGACGGGAGGCTCACAGATACGCAGTATTTT. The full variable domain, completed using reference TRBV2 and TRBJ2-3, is EPEVTQTPSHQVTQMGQEVILRCVPISNHLYFYWYRQILGQKVEFLVSFYNNEISEKSEIFDDQFSVERPDGSNFTLKIRSTKLEDSAMYFCASSERDGRLTDTQYFGPGTRLTVL.

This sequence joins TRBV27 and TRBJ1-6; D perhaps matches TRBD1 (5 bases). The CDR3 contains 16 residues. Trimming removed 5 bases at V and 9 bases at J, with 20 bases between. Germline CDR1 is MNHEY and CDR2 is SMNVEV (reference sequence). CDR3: CASSPSLTGPGSPLHF. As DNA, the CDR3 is TGTGCCAGCAGTCCGTCCCTCACAGGTCCCGGTTCACCCCTCCACTTT.

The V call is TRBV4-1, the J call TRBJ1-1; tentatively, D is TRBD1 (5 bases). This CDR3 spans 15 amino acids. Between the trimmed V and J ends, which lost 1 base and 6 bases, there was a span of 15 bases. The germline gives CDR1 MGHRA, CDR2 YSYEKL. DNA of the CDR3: TGCGCCAGCAGCCAAGCTTCCGGGGCAAGAGCTGAAGCTTTCTTT. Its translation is CASSQASGARAEAFF.

The chain's CDR3 is CASSQPRTLPTEQYF. DNA of the CDR3: TGCGCCAGCAGCCAACCACGGACTCTTCCCACCGAGCAGTACTTC. J is TRBJ2-7 and V is TRBV4-1; possibly TRBD2 for D (5 bases). The CDR3 runs to 15 residues. The V gene's germline CDR1 is MGHRA and CDR2 YSYEKL. Trimming left V 2 bases short and J 6 bases short, with 17 bases between.

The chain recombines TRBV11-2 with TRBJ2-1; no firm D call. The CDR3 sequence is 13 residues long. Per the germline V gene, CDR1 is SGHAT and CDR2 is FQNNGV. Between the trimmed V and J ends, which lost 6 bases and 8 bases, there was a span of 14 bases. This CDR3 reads CASSLSPGHEQFF. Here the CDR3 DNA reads TGTGCCAGCAGTCTTAGCCCGGGCCATGAGCAGTTCTTC. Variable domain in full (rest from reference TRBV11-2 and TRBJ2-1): EAGVAQSPRYKIIEKRQSVAFWCNPISGHATLYWYQQILGQGPKLLIQFQNNGVVDDSQLPKDRFSAERLKGVDSTLKIQPAKLEDSAVYLCASSLSPGHEQFFGPGTRLTVL.

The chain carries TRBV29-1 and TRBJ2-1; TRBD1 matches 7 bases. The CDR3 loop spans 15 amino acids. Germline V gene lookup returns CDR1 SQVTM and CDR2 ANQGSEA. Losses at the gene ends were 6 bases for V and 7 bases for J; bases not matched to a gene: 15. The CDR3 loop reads CSVQNRDSLFNEQFF. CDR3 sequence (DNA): TGCAGCGTCCAAAATCGGGACAGCTTGTTTAATGAGCAGTTCTTC.

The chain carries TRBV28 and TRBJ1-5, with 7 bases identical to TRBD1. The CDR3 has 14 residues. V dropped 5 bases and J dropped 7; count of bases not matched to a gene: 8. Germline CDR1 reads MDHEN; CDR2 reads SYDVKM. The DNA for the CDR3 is TGTGCCAGCAGTGAACAGGGGTTATACCAGCCCCAGCATTTT. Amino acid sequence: CASSEQGLYQPQHF.

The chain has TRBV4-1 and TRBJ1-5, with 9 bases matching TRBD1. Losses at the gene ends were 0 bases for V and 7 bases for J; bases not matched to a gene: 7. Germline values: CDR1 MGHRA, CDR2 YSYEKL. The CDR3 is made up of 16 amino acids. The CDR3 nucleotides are TGCGCCAGCAGCCAAGATCAGGGACAGGGCGACCAGCCCCAGCATTTT. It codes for CASSQDQGQGDQPQHF.

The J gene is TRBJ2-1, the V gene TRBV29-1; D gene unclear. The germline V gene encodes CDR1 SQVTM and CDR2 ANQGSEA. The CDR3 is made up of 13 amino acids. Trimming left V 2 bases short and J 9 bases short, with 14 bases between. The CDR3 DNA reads TGCAGCGTTGAATGGGCCCTCCTGGGTGAGCAGTTCTTC. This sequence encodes CSVEWALLGEQFF.

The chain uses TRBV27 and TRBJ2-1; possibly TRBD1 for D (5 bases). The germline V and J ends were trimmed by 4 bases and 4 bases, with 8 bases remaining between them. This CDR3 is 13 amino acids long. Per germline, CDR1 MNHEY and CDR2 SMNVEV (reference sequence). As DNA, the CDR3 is TGTGCCAGCAGTTCTAGACAGTACAATGAGCAGTTCTTC. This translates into CASSSRQYNEQFF.

CDR3 protein: CASSIGRAEAFF. The CDR3 region has the DNA TGTGCCAGTAGTATAGGTAGGGCTGAAGCTTTCTTT. This chain uses TRBV19 with TRBJ1-1; D gene unclear. Per germline, CDR1 LNHDA and CDR2 SQIVND (reference sequence). Trimming removed 1 base at V and 6 bases at J, with 6 bases between. This CDR3 is built from 12 residues.

CDR3 loop: CASSYNQGVGTEAFF. The CDR3 DNA sequence: TGTGCCAGCAGCTATAACCAGGGGGTGGGCACTGAAGCTTTCTTT. The chain links TRBV7-8 to TRBJ1-1; 7 nucleotides match TRBD1. This CDR3 is built from 15 residues. Losses at the gene ends were 4 bases for V and 4 bases for J; bases not matched to a gene: 9. Germline loops: CDR1 SGHVS, CDR2 FQNEAQ. Combining the CDR3 with reference TRBV7-8 and TRBJ1-1 gives the whole variable domain GAGVSQSPRYKVAKRGQDVALRCDPISGHVSLFWYQQALGQGPEFLTYFQNEAQLDKSGLPSDRFFAERPEGSVSTLKIQRTQQEDSAVYLCASSYNQGVGTEAFFGQGTRLTVV.

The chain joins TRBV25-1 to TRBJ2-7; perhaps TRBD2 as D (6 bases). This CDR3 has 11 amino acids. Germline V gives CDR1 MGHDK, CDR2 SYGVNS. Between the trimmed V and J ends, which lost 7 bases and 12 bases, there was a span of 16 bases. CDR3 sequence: CASTSGLNLYF. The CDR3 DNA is TGTGCCAGCACCTCGGGACTCAATTTGTACTTC.

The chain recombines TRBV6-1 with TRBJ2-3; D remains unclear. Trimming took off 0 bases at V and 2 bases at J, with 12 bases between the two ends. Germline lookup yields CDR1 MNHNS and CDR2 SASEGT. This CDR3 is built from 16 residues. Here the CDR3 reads CASSEARETSTDTQYF. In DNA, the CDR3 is TGTGCCAGCAGTGAAGCGCGTGAGACCTCCACAGATACGCAGTATTTT.